This entry features one TCR beta chain sequence. The antigen is not known. The data were obtained in a study of shared clonotypes between healthy human individuals. Study-level points and caveats: Naive CD4 clonotypes overlapped across a handful of donors at approximately 5.5%. It was the few donors that limited the genetic and exposure-history diversity represented. Exclusively blood specimens were collected; tissue repertoires likely differ.

Running of the assay took place at deep level. Method: immunoSEQ multiplex PCR; TCRdb's copy keeps in-frame clones and lacks some. The sample yields over 2 million clones, about 90% seen once. This receptor was taken from a man younger than 35 in good health. Some clones in this sample may be carry-over from other donors' samples. Sequenced input: naive CD4+ T cells from PBMCs. Subset noted: CD45RA+ positively selected.

The CDR3 DNA reads TGTGCCATACGGACAGGTCTCAACGAGCAGTACTTC. It encodes CAIRTGLNEQYF. The rearrangement uses TRBV10-3 and TRBJ2-7; 7 bases match TRBD1. V lost 9 bases to trimming and J lost 5 bases; unmatched junction nucleotides: 7. The germline V gene encodes CDR1 ENHRY and CDR2 SYGVKD. The CDR3 is 12 residues long.